The 2 T cell receptor beta chains below were found in one sample sequenced in a study of T-cell reconstitution after alpha-beta-depleted transplantation in children. The TCRbeta library incorporated unique molecular identifiers. TCRdb re-called the PCR reads through MiXCR, storing one row per CDR3 protein. The table has about 1,000,000 distinct CDR3 sequences, 25% to 30% seen once. The material sequenced was PBMCs, mostly from graft donor cells, taken 360 days after TCRalphabeta/CD19-depleted stem cell transplant. The receptor set was obtained from a boy in the first two years of life who had a stem cell transplant for SCID, so the T cells may come from the graft donor.

This clonotype was seen more than once but under ten times. The V call is TRBV11-1, the J call TRBJ2-7; D unresolved. The length of the CDR3 is 15 residues. Trimming removed 1 base at V and 0 bases at J, with 10 bases between. The V gene's germline CDR1 is SGHAT and CDR2 FQDESV (reference sequence). The CDR3 DNA follows: TGTGCCAGCAGCTTAGGAGACACCGGCTCCTACGAGCAGTACTTC. Encoded protein: CASSLGDTGSYEQYF.

V usage is TRBV27 and J usage is TRBJ1-2, with TRBD1 matching over 7 bases. CDR3 length: 15 amino acids. Germline assignment: CDR1 MNHEY and CDR2 SMNVEV (reference sequence). V lost 3 bases, J lost 4 bases, and 8 bases stayed unmatched. This CDR3 reads CASSFIQGGLYGYTF. CDR3 sequence (DNA): TGTGCCAGCAGTTTTATTCAAGGGGGCCTCTATGGCTACACCTTC.